Here is one TCR beta chain with its context. These data come from a study of blood T cell repertoires in COVID-19. Study details: Nucleic acid was either cDNA or gDNA, and it came from T cells, B-cell-depleted T cells, or PBMCs.

Germline V gives CDR1 SGHAT, CDR2 FQNNGV. The V end was cut by 1 base, the J end by 1 base, with 7 bases between. CDR3 length: 14 amino acids. Here immunoSEQ multiplex PCR was the method, and the copy in TCRdb shows in-frame clones only, minus some. The data show about 330,000 clones, about nine tenths seen once. Input material: PBMCs or T cells enriched from blood (not recorded which). This sequence was found in a woman aged 18-29 years who had recovered from COVID-19. The V call is TRBV11-2, the J call TRBJ1-1; D is perhaps TRBD1 (5 bases). The CDR3 DNA sequence: TGTGCCAGCAGCTTAGCGGGGGGGAACACTGAAGCTTTCTTT. Its protein is CASSLAGGNTEAFF.